These 23 T cell receptor beta chains originate from one sample sequenced in a study of blood T cell repertoires in COVID-19. Measured with immunoSEQ multiplex PCR; TCRdb has only the in-frame clones, and not every one. This table has roughly 100,000 clones, 84% appearing once. Specimen: peripheral blood. These receptors were taken from a man in his forties or fifties with active or convalescent COVID-19.

The V and J genes are TRBV5-1 and TRBJ1-1; D possibly corresponds to TRBD1 (6 bases). With 0 bases removed from V and 6 bases from J, the gap between germline ends came to 12 bases. CDR1 and CDR2 from the germline V gene are SGHRS and YFSETQ. This CDR3 region has 14 residues. CDR3 sequence reads: CASSLGFEGAEAFF. Here the CDR3 DNA reads TGCGCCAGCAGCTTGGGGTTTGAGGGGGCTGAAGCTTTCTTT.

The V call is TRBV10-3, the J call TRBJ2-1; TRBD2 aligns across 8 bases. J lost 0 bases, V lost 3 bases, and 4 bases had no gene match. CDR1 ENHRY and CDR2 SYGVKD come from the germline V gene. The CDR3 spans 16 residues. CDR3 sequence reads: CAISDIAGSSYNEQFF. The CDR3 nucleotides are TGTGCCATCAGTGACATAGCGGGGAGCTCCTACAATGAGCAGTTCTTC.

The chain is built from TRBV7-9 and TRBJ1-1; weak D call: TRBD1 (6 bases). V gave up 5 bases and J gave up 6 bases, with 13 bases separating them. The CDR3 is 13 amino acids. Looked up from germline, CDR1 is SEHNR and CDR2 is FQNEAQ (reference sequence). The CDR3 bases are TGTGCCAGCAGCCTGCAAGGGGGGGCTGAAGCTTTCTTT. Residues: CASSLQGGAEAFF.

V usage is TRBV7-2 and J usage is TRBJ2-3, with 10 nucleotides matching TRBD2. CDR3 length: 16 residues. Germline values: CDR1 SGHTA, CDR2 FQGNSA. Trimming at V came to 0 bases and at J to 5 bases, leaving 5 bases not matched to a gene. The CDR3 DNA is TGTGCCAGCAGCTTAGCTGTAGCGGGGGGAAAAGATACGCAGTATTTT. It translates to CASSLAVAGGKDTQYF.

The gene calls are TRBV10-3 and TRBJ1-6; 11 nucleotides align to TRBD1. V was pared by 4 bases and J by 6 bases, with 2 bases of the junction left unmatched. CDR1 ENHRY and CDR2 SYGVKD come from the germline V gene. CDR3 length: 15 residues. Here the CDR3 reads CAISGDRGTNSPLHF. CDR3 bases: TGTGCCATCAGTGGGGACAGGGGGACTAATTCACCCCTCCACTTT.

The chain has TRBV7-2 and TRBJ2-5; D not resolved. CDR3 size: 16 residues. CDR1 is SGHTA and CDR2 is FQGNSA in the germline V gene. Trimming shortened V by 5 bases and J by 0 bases, and 16 bases separated the two germline ends. CDR3: CASSKLAATYQETQYF. The CDR3, as DNA: TGTGCCAGCAGCAAATTGGCGGCTACGTACCAAGAGACCCAGTACTTC.

The CDR3 is CASSSYSGANVLTF. DNA for the CDR3: TGTGCCAGCAGTTCGTACTCTGGGGCCAACGTCCTGACTTTC. This chain uses TRBV27 with TRBJ2-6; D not certain. V was trimmed by 4 bases and J by 0 bases, leaving 4 bases between them. The CDR3 is made up of 14 amino acids. From germline, CDR1 is MNHEY and CDR2 SMNVEV (reference sequence).

The rearrangement uses TRBV18 and TRBJ2-3; 10 positions agree with TRBD1. The V gene end was trimmed by 4 bases and the J gene end by 2 bases; junction bases not matched to a gene: 3. Germline V gene sequence: CDR1 KGHSH, CDR2 LQKENI. The CDR3 runs to 15 residues. The CDR3 nucleotides are TGTGCCAGCTCACGCGGGACAGGGGTCACAGATACGCAGTATTTT. The encoded protein is CASSRGTGVTDTQYF.

The chain joins TRBV28 to TRBJ1-1, with 9 bases aligning to TRBD1. CDR1 and CDR2 (germline): MDHEN, SYDVKM. CDR3 size: 11 residues. V trimming: 8 bases; J trimming: 11 bases; junction bases outside the gene matches: 6. The CDR3 DNA reads TGTGCCAGCGGACAGGGGTGGAAGGCTTTCTTT. Residues: CASGQGWKAFF.

The chain combines TRBV19 with TRBJ2-1, with 8 positions matching TRBD1. Germline V lookup: CDR1 LNHDA, CDR2 SQIVND (reference sequence). Trimming cost V 5 bases and J 5 bases; bases outside gene matches: 11. The CDR3 spans 16 residues. Here the CDR3 reads CASSVATTGGNNEQFF. The CDR3 DNA follows: TGTGCCAGTAGTGTGGCTACAACAGGGGGAAACAATGAGCAGTTCTTC.

V and J are TRBV6-5 and TRBJ2-3; 7 nucleotides line up with TRBD1. This CDR3 contains 14 residues. Trimming cost V 6 bases and J 4 bases; bases outside gene matches: 7. Germline CDR1 MNHEY, CDR2 SVGAGI. The CDR3 reads CASSKQGVADTQYF. In DNA, the CDR3 is TGTGCCAGCAGCAAGCAGGGGGTGGCAGATACGCAGTATTTT.

The chain combines TRBV6-4 with TRBJ2-3; a possible D gene is TRBD1 (6 bases). Germline V gene data show CDR1 as MRHNA and CDR2 as SNTAGT. CDR3 length: 14 amino acids. V lost 6 bases and J 2 bases, leaving 12 bases between the germline ends. The CDR3, as DNA: TGTGCCAGCAGCCAACAGGGTTCCACAGATACGCAGTATTTT. Protein: CASSQQGSTDTQYF.

Worth noting for this clone: This CDR3 is also generated by other DNA sequences in the sample. The chain has TRBV6-5 and TRBJ2-3, with 12 bases aligning to TRBD1. The CDR3 is 14 amino acids. Germline V gene data show CDR1 as MNHEY and CDR2 as SVGAGI. Trimming at V came to 7 bases and at J to 6 bases, leaving 5 bases not matched to a gene. The CDR3 sequence is CASTRDRGQDTQYF. CDR3 nucleotides: TGTGCCAGCACCCGGGACAGGGGGCAGGATACGCAGTATTTT.

The V and J genes are TRBV6-6 and TRBJ2-1; 10 bases align to TRBD2. CDR3 length: 16 amino acids. With V trimmed by 5 bases and J by 7 bases, 11 bases remained unmatched. The germline gives CDR1 MNHNY, CDR2 SVGAGI (reference sequence). In DNA, the CDR3 is TGTGCCAGCAGTCCTTCCGGGACTAGCGCGGATAATGAGCAGTTCTTC. Amino acids: CASSPSGTSADNEQFF.

This clone was counted a single time. V usage is TRBV7-8 and J usage is TRBJ1-4; perhaps TRBD1 as D (6 bases). Trimming took 0 bases from V and 5 from J, leaving 13 bases between them. In germline, CDR1 is SGHVS, CDR2 FQNEAQ. The CDR3 is 16 amino acids. The CDR3 DNA sequence: TGTGCCAGCAGCTTAGCGGGGGGGGCAGGGAATGAAAAACTGTTTTTT. It encodes CASSLAGGAGNEKLFF.

In DNA form, the CDR3 reads TGTGCCAGTATGCGAGGGGGTTTCAATCAGCCCCAGCATTTT. This codes for CASMRGGFNQPQHF. The chain uses TRBV2 and TRBJ1-5; a possible D gene is TRBD1 (6 bases). Per the germline V gene, CDR1 is SNHLY and CDR2 is FYNNEI. The CDR3 runs 14 residues. Trimming shortened V by 9 bases and J by 3 bases, and 15 bases separated the two germline ends.

The gene calls are TRBV6-5 and TRBJ2-7; D may be TRBD1 (6 bases). V was cut by 0 bases and J by 5 bases, with 17 bases left in between. CDR3 length equals 16 residues. Germline lookup yields CDR1 MNHEY and CDR2 SVGAGI. The CDR3 sequence is CASSYSSRGRGNEQYF. In nucleotides, the CDR3 is TGTGCCAGCAGTTACTCCTCTCGGGGCAGGGGCAACGAGCAGTACTTC.

The chain joins TRBV18 to TRBJ2-2; 10 bases match TRBD1. V dropped 2 bases and J dropped 7; count of bases not matched to a gene: 7. CDR1 KGHSH and CDR2 LQKENI come from the germline V gene. The CDR3 has 16 amino acids. The CDR3 coding sequence is TGTGCCAGCTCACCATCCGGGACAGGGGTTGTCGGGGAGCTGTTTTTT. Its protein product is CASSPSGTGVVGELFF.

The chain is built from TRBV7-9 and TRBJ1-4; TRBD1 might be the D (5 bases). The CDR3 has 13 residues. Trimming stripped 10 bases from V and 3 bases from J, with 12 bases between. The germline CDR1 and CDR2 sequences are SEHNR and FQNEAQ (reference sequence). CDR3 region: CATEGLSNEKLFF. CDR3 bases: TGTGCCACAGAGGGACTCTCTAATGAAAAACTGTTTTTT.

This sequence joins TRBV9 and TRBJ2-5; TRBD2 agrees at 9 bases. V was clipped by 0 bases and J by 4 bases; unmatched bases: 4. CDR1 SGDLS and CDR2 YYNGEE come from the germline V gene. The CDR3 sequence is 15 residues long. Written as DNA, the CDR3 is TGTGCCAGCAGCGTAGTAGCGGGGGCTGGAGAGACCCAGTACTTC. Its translation is CASSVVAGAGETQYF.

The chain is built from TRBV6-2 or TRBV6-3 and TRBJ2-2; D unresolved. CDR3 length equals 15 residues. The germline gives CDR1 MNHEY, CDR2 SVGEGT. The germline V and J ends were trimmed by 2 bases and 4 bases, with 11 bases remaining between them. As DNA, the CDR3 is TGTGCCAGCAGTTACCGAAACATAATCACCGGGGAGCTGTTTTTT. It is translated as CASSYRNIITGELFF.

By sample fraction, this clone is medium-sized. The chain recombines TRBV4-2 with TRBJ2-2; 8 nucleotides line up with TRBD2. After removal of 4 bases from V and 5 bases from J, the junction contained 15 bases not matched to a gene. The CDR3 has 18 amino acids. The germline CDR1 and CDR2 sequences are LGHNA and YNFKEQ. The DNA of the CDR3 is TGTGCCAGCAGCCCAACGCCATCTAGCGGGTACTTTACCGGGGAGCTGTTTTTT. Amino acids: CASSPTPSSGYFTGELFF.

J is TRBJ2-4 and V is TRBV6-5; the D gene is possibly TRBD1 (6 bases). The V end was cut by 0 bases, the J end by 3 bases, with 9 bases between. The CDR3 contains 15 residues. Germline-derived CDR1 and CDR2 are MNHEY and SVGAGI. CDR3 nucleotides: TGTGCCAGCAGTTACTCGAAGGGGGTCAAAAACATTCAGTACTTC. Protein: CASSYSKGVKNIQYF.